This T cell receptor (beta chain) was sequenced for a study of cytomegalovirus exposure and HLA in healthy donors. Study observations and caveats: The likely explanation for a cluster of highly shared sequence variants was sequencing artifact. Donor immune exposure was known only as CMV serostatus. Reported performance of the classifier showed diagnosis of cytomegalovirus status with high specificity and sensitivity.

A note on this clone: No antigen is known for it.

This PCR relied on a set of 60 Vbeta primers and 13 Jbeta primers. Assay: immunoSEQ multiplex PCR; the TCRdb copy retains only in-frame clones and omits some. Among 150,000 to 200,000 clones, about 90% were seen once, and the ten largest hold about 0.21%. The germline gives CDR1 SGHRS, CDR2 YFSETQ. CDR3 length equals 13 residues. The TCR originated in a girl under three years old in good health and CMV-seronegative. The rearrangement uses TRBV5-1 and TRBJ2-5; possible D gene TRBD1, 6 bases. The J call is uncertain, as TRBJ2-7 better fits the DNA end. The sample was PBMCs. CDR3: CASSYRDNYEQYF. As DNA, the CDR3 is TGCGCCAGCAGCTACCGGGACAACTACGAGCAGTACTTC.